The rows below give T cell receptor beta chains drawn from one sample of a study of T cells in Graves' hyperthyroidism and ophthalmopathy. TCRdb re-derived calls from the multiplex PCR reads in MiXCR, one entry per CDR3 protein. The sample yields around 300,000 distinct CDR3 sequences, approximately 14% seen once. The sample consisted of blood. Receptors originate from a woman in her thirties or forties with Graves' hyperthyroidism. Each CDR3 is given with its conserved first and last residue. Each record gives: J gene, clone size, D gene, V gene, CDR3 DNA, CDR3 protein. D genes are given only for firm matches. Size is stated for part of the rows, as once, few or many counts, or as a class when the clone is expanded.

>TRBJ2-2|many|-|TRBV11-3
TGTGCCAGCAGCTTGGGTTTGGCCGACGACACCGGGGAGCTGTTTTTT
CASSLGLADDTGELFF
>TRBJ2-5|-|TRBD1|TRBV11-3
TGTGCCAGCAGCCACAGGACAGGGGGTGGGACCCAGTACTTC
CASSHRTGGGTQYF
>TRBJ2-7|many|-|TRBV28
TGTGCCAGCAGCTCCCCCAGGGAACTCAAGGGGGAGCAGTACTTC
CASSSPRELKGEQYF
>TRBJ1-3|many|-|TRBV6-1
TGTGCCAGCAGTTACCTGGGCCCAGGGAACACCATATATTTT
CASSYLGPGNTIYF
>TRBJ2-3|many|-|TRBV20-1
TGCAGTGCTAGAGCGCAGCGGACTAGCACAGATACGCAGTATTTT
CSARAQRTSTDTQYF
>TRBJ1-1|-|-|TRBV12-3/TRBV12-4
TGTGCCACCAGTCCTGCGGGCACTGACGCTTTCTTT
CATSPAGTDAFF
>TRBJ1-1|-|TRBD1|TRBV12-3/TRBV12-4
TGTGCCAGCAGCAAACCCGGACAGGATATCATGAACACTGAAGCTTTCTTT
CASSKPGQDIMNTEAFF
>TRBJ1-2|many|-|TRBV7-9
TGTGCCAGCAGCGAACCAGGACGGTACTATGGCTACACCTTC
CASSEPGRYYGYTF
>TRBJ2-5|few|TRBD1|TRBV27
TGTGTCAGCAGGGGGTCCCAAGAGACCCAGTACTTC
CVSRGSQETQYF
>TRBJ2-3|few|-|TRBV11-2
TGTGCCAGCAGCTTGGGGAGCTCAGCTGATACGCAGTATTTT
CASSLGSSADTQYF
>TRBJ2-7|many|-|TRBV28
TGTGCCAGCAGGGAGAAGGGACTCACCTACGAGCAGTACTTC
CASREKGLTYEQYF
>TRBJ1-1|many|-|TRBV18
TGTGCCAGCTCACCAATGGCTGAAGCTTTCTTT
CASSPMAEAFF
>TRBJ2-1|few|TRBD2|TRBV6-5
TGTGCCAGCAGTTACGTGCTAGCGGGACCCTACAATGAGCAGTTCTTC
CASSYVLAGPYNEQFF
>TRBJ1-4|few|-|TRBV18
TGTGCCAGCTCAATTCTAGCCGACGGATCTAATGAAAAACTGTTTTTT
CASSILADGSNEKLFF
>TRBJ2-4|many|-|TRBV28
TGTGCCAGCAGTATGGCCGGGATCGCGTCGGGAAACATTCAGTACTTC
CASSMAGIASGNIQYF
>TRBJ1-4|many|-|TRBV2
TGTGCCAGCAGTGAAGCGTTTGGGAAGAATGAAAAACTGTTTTTT
CASSEAFGKNEKLFF
>TRBJ1-1|-|TRBD1|TRBV6-1
TGTGCCCGCACCGACTCAGGGGGCACTGAAGCTTTCTTT
CARTDSGGTEAFF
>TRBJ1-1|many|TRBD1|TRBV18
TGTGCCAGCTCACCACCGACAGGGATGAACACTGAAGCTTTCTTT
CASSPPTGMNTEAFF
>TRBJ2-5|many|-|TRBV10-3
TGTGCCATCAGTCCGACTAGGGGAGAGACCCAGTACTTC
CAISPTRGETQYF
>TRBJ2-1|many|-|TRBV7-2
TGTGCCGGCGGTCGCGGAACCTACAATGAGCAGTTCTTC
CAGGRGTYNEQFF
>TRBJ2-3|many|-|TRBV10-3
TGTGCCATCAGTGAGTCCAGGAGCACAGATACGCAGTATTTT
CAISESRSTDTQYF
>TRBJ1-1|many|-|TRBV5-8
TGTGCCAGCAGAACGACGAACACTGAAGCTTTCTTT
CASRTTNTEAFF
>TRBJ1-2|many|TRBD1|TRBV7-9
TGTGCCAGCAGCTTAGCGACAGGGGCTGGCTACACCTTC
CASSLATGAGYTF
>TRBJ1-1|-|-|TRBV19
TGTGCCAGTAGTATTGCACCGAACACTGAAGCTTTCTTT
CASSIAPNTEAFF
>TRBJ2-2|-|-|TRBV9
TGTGCCAGCAGCGTAGGAGGGAACACCGGGGAGCTGTTTTTT
CASSVGGNTGELFF
>TRBJ2-3|many|-|TRBV29-1
TGCAGCTTGGGCAGGGGTCAAACAGATACGCAGTATTTT
CSLGRGQTDTQYF
>TRBJ1-1|few|-|TRBV4-1
TGCGCCAGCAGCCAAGGTCCAGGGCGGGTTGCTTTCTTT
CASSQGPGRVAFF
>TRBJ2-7|few|-|TRBV28
TGTGCCAGCAGTCAGCCAGGGGTCCTAAAGTCGTACTTC
CASSQPGVLKSYF
>TRBJ2-3|many|-|TRBV12-3/TRBV12-4
TGTGCCAGCAGGGCCGGGACACTCGGGGCAGATACGCAGTATTTT
CASRAGTLGADTQYF